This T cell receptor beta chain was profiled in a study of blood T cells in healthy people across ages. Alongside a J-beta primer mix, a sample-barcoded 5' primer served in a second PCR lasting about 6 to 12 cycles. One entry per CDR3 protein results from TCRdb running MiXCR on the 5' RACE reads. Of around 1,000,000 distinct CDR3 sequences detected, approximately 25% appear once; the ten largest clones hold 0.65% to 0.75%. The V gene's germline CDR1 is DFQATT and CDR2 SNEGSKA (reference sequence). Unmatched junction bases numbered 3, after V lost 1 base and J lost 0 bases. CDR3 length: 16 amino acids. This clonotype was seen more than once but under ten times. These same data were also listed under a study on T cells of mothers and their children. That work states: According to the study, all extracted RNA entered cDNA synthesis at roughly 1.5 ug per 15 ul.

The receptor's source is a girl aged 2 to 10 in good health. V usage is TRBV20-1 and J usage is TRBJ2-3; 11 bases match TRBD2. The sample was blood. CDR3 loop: CSARVRLAGSTDTQYF. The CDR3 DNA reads TGCAGTGCTAGAGTTAGACTAGCGGGGAGCACAGATACGCAGTATTTT.